A single sample is the source of the 20 T cell receptor beta chains below, sequenced in a study of human T cells and chemical hapten exposure. As to time point: patch test 2, 6 weeks after DPC sensitization. This sample's treatment: therapeutic diphenylcyclopropenone sensitization with weekly scalp DPC. TCRdb recomputed calls from the RACE reads with MiXCR, one row per CDR3 protein. Seen here are roughly 100,000 distinct CDR3 sequences, about 9.3% observed once, and the top ten hold more than 2%. The source material was whole blood, sampled in connection with sensitization to the hapten diphenylcyclopropenone (DPC). The receptors were gathered from a woman between 40 and 55 years old with alopecia areata. Some clones in this sample may be carry-over from other donors' samples.

DNA for the CDR3: TGTGCCAGTAGTATAGCCACCGATCCCTACGAGCAGTACTTC. Protein sequence: CASSIATDPYEQYF. This chain links TRBV19 with TRBJ2-7; D call uncertain. CDR1 and CDR2 (germline): LNHDA, SQIVND (reference sequence). The ends were cut back, 1 base at V and 2 bases at J, with 9 bases in the middle. This CDR3 is built from 14 residues.

V is TRBV11-2 and J is TRBJ2-1; tentatively, D is TRBD2 (5 bases). Germline-derived CDR1 and CDR2 are SGHAT and FQNNGV. The length of the CDR3 is 15 residues. V was clipped by 0 bases and J by 2 bases, with 8 bases between them. The CDR3 coding sequence is TGTGCCAGCAGCTTAGAGCGGGCAACCTACAATGAGCAGTTCTTC. It encodes CASSLERATYNEQFF. The full variable domain, completed using reference TRBV11-2 and TRBJ2-1, is EAGVAQSPRYKIIEKRQSVAFWCNPISGHATLYWYQQILGQGPKLLIQFQNNGVVDDSQLPKDRFSAERLKGVDSTLKIQPAKLEDSAVYLCASSLERATYNEQFFGPGTRLTVL.

The CDR3 nucleotides are TGTGCCAGCAGCCAAGTTCCGGGAGGCATTCAGTACTTC. Translated: CASSQVPGGIQYF. The chain uses TRBV3-1 and TRBJ2-4; 7 nucleotides line up with TRBD2. The germline V gene encodes CDR1 LGHDT and CDR2 YNNKEL (reference sequence). V shed 1 base, J shed 9 bases, and the junction held 3 bases outside the gene matches. The CDR3 contains 13 residues.

This chain uses TRBV7-8 with TRBJ2-3; 13 nucleotides align to TRBD2. Germline V lookup: CDR1 SGHVS, CDR2 FQNEAQ. The CDR3 loop spans 17 amino acids. J was trimmed by 3 bases and V by 4 bases; bases with no gene match: 7. CDR3 region: CASSYRTSGSFTDTQYF. In nucleotides, the CDR3 is TGTGCCAGCAGCTACCGGACTAGCGGGAGTTTTACAGATACGCAGTATTTT.

This clonotype has only one observation. The rearrangement uses TRBV4-3 and TRBJ2-7; D is possibly TRBD1 or TRBD2 (5 bases each). The germline V gene has CDR1 LGHNA and CDR2 YSLEER. The CDR3 is 15 residues long. V shed 1 base and J shed 0 bases, with 10 bases lying between them. The CDR3 loop is CASSQGRGPSYEQYF. In DNA form, the CDR3 reads TGCGCCAGCAGCCAAGGCCGGGGCCCCTCCTACGAGCAGTACTTC.

This clonotype was counted many times. This sequence joins TRBV5-8 and TRBJ1-1; 11 positions match TRBD1. This CDR3 has 16 residues. CDR1 and CDR2 from the germline V gene are SGHTS and YDEGEE. The V gene end was trimmed by 3 bases and the J gene end by 3 bases; junction bases not matched to a gene: 7. The CDR3 reads CASSSWTGGGDTEAFF. The CDR3 DNA sequence: TGTGCCAGCAGCTCTTGGACAGGGGGCGGCGACACTGAAGCTTTCTTT. Filled out from reference TRBV5-8 and TRBJ1-1, the complete variable domain reads EAGVTQSPTHLIKTRGQQATLRCSPISGHTSVYWYQQALGLGLQFLLWYDEGEERNRGNFPPRFSGRQFPNYSSELNVNALELEDSALYLCASSSWTGGGDTEAFFGQGTRLTVV.

This clonotype was seen a handful of times. The chain joins TRBV7-8 to TRBJ2-7; no clear D. Germline V gene data show CDR1 as SGHVS and CDR2 as FQNEAQ. V dropped 0 bases and J dropped 4 bases, with 13 bases sitting between them. The CDR3 extends over 15 amino acids. The CDR3 here is CASSLALWTTYEQYF. In nucleotides, the CDR3 is TGTGCCAGCAGCTTAGCGCTTTGGACCACGTACGAGCAGTACTTC. The full variable domain, its missing parts supplied by reference TRBV7-8 and TRBJ2-7, is GAGVSQSPRYKVAKRGQDVALRCDPISGHVSLFWYQQALGQGPEFLTYFQNEAQLDKSGLPSDRFFAERPEGSVSTLKIQRTQQEDSAVYLCASSLALWTTYEQYFGPGTRLTVT.

This clonotype has at least ten counts. This sequence joins TRBV4-3 and TRBJ1-4; 10 positions match TRBD1. From germline, CDR1 is LGHNA and CDR2 YSLEER. Trimming cost V 3 bases and J 7 bases; bases outside gene matches: 11. The CDR3 totals 17 residues. The CDR3 spells CASSQTLTGGAFEKLFF. For the CDR3, the DNA is TGCGCCAGCAGCCAGACTTTGACAGGGGGCGCGTTTGAAAAACTGTTTTTT.

This clonotype was observed a handful of times. This chain uses TRBV3-1 with TRBJ2-2; 11 nucleotides agree with TRBD2. The CDR3 contains 16 residues. V shed 4 bases, J shed 1 base, and the junction held 2 bases outside the gene matches. From germline, CDR1 is LGHDT and CDR2 YNNKEL (reference sequence). The CDR3 nucleotides read TGTGCCAGCAGCCTGGGGACTAGCGGGAACACCGGGGAGCTGTTTTTT. This translates into CASSLGTSGNTGELFF.

Many counts were recorded for this clonotype. V gene TRBV7-6 combines with J gene TRBJ2-7; unclear D gene. The germline V gene has CDR1 SGHVS and CDR2 FNYEAQ. CDR3 length: 11 amino acids. Between the trimmed V and J ends, which lost 2 bases and 5 bases, there was a span of 4 bases. CDR3 in DNA: TGTGCCAGCAGCTTAAGGCACGAGCAGTACTTC. This codes for CASSLRHEQYF.

V is TRBV20-1 and J is TRBJ2-1, with D maybe TRBD2 (5 bases). The germline V and J ends were trimmed by 0 bases and 6 bases, with 12 bases remaining between them. The CDR3 is made up of 14 amino acids. CDR1 DFQATT and CDR2 SNEGSKA come from the germline V gene (reference sequence). The DNA for the CDR3 is TGCAGTGCTAGAGAAGCGGCCCCTACCAATGAGCAGTTCTTC. It is translated as CSAREAAPTNEQFF.

The gene calls are TRBV12-3 or TRBV12-4 and TRBJ1-2, with D tentatively TRBD1 (5 bases). V dropped 5 bases and J dropped 7 bases, with 11 bases sitting between them. CDR3 length: 12 residues. As DNA, the CDR3 is TGTGCCAGCAGTGAGACAAGGGGTGGCTACACCTTC. Protein sequence: CASSETRGGYTF.

The chain uses TRBV12-3 or TRBV12-4 and TRBJ1-4, with a weak D call TRBD1 (5 bases). V gave up 5 bases and J gave up 8 bases, with 18 bases separating them. The length of the CDR3 is 15 residues. CDR3 in DNA: TGTGCCAGCAGTACCGGACAAGCTTACACGGAAAAACTGTTTTTT. Protein: CASSTGQAYTEKLFF.

This clonotype was seen ten or more times. CDR3 region: CASSYLYGSPYEQYF. The CDR3 DNA reads as TGCGCCAGCAGCTACTTATACGGAAGCCCCTACGAGCAGTACTTC. The chain carries TRBV4-1 and TRBJ2-7; D not resolved. Between the trimmed V and J ends, which lost 5 bases and 2 bases, there was a span of 16 bases. Germline lookup yields CDR1 MGHRA and CDR2 YSYEKL. This CDR3 is built from 15 residues.

The rearrangement joins TRBV27 to TRBJ2-5; D may be TRBD1 (5 bases). Germline CDR1 MNHEY, CDR2 SMNVEV (reference sequence). The CDR3 sequence is 14 residues long. The V and J ends lost 5 bases and 5 bases respectively, with 15 bases between them. This chain's CDR3 is CASSPQRPGETQYF. In DNA form, the CDR3 reads TGTGCCAGCAGTCCCCAACGACCAGGGGAGACCCAGTACTTC.

This clonotype was seen a handful of times. This chain connects TRBV7-2 to TRBJ1-4; TRBD1 is a possible D gene (5 bases). Trimming pared 3 bases from V and 2 bases from J, leaving 10 bases between. CDR3 length equals 15 residues. The germline CDR1 and CDR2 sequences are SGHTA and FQGNSA. CDR3 bases: TGTGCCAGCAGCTTGGCGGGGGGGACTAATGAAAAACTGTTTTTT. This codes for CASSLAGGTNEKLFF.

This clonotype was counted ten times or more. V gene TRBV11-2 combines with J gene TRBJ2-2; the match to TRBD2 covers 9 bases. CDR3 length: 15 residues. V gave up 3 bases and J gave up 4 bases; unmatched junction bases: 3. Germline CDR1 is SGHAT and CDR2 is FQNNGV. The CDR3 sequence is CASSFSGSRTGELFF. The CDR3, as DNA: TGTGCCAGCAGCTTTAGCGGGAGCCGCACCGGGGAGCTGTTTTTT.

The chain recombines TRBV13 with TRBJ2-7, with 8 bases matching TRBD2. The J segment lost 0 bases and the V segment lost 0 bases, leaving 7 bases of the junction unmatched. Germline CDR1 is PRHDT and CDR2 is FYEKMQ (reference sequence). This CDR3 region has 17 residues. The CDR3 region has the DNA TGTGCCAGCAGCTTAGGCCGCGGGGCGGGAGGCTCCTACGAGCAGTACTTC. This translates into CASSLGRGAGGSYEQYF.

There are many counts of this clonotype. One end of the junction fails to match germline, which may point to a read error. The chain carries TRBV6-2 or TRBV6-3 and TRBJ2-5, with D unresolved. Germline V gene lookup returns CDR1 MNHEY and CDR2 SVGEGT. There are 13 residues in the CDR3. The CDR3 reads CASSRPPQGTQYF. In DNA form, the CDR3 reads TGTGCCAGCAGCCGTCCCCCCCAAGGGACCCAGTACTTC.

A few counts support this clonotype. J is TRBJ2-1 and V is TRBV9; D is unclear. The CDR3 has 16 residues. The germline CDR1 and CDR2 sequences are SGDLS and YYNGEE. Trimming left V 0 bases short and J 0 bases short, with 10 bases between. The CDR3 here is CASSVATRASYNEQFF. The CDR3 region has the DNA TGTGCCAGCAGCGTAGCTACTCGCGCCTCCTACAATGAGCAGTTCTTC.